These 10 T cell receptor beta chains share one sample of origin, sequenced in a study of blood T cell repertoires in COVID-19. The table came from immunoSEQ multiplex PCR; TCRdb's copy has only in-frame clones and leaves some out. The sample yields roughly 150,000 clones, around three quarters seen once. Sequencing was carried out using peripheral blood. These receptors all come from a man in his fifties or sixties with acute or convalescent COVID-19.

The CDR3 spells CSVERRGSSGNTIYF. CDR3 DNA: TGCAGCGTTGAAAGAAGGGGGTCTTCTGGAAACACCATATATTTT. The rearrangement links TRBV29-1 to TRBJ1-3; maybe TRBD1 (6 bases). V was clipped by 2 bases and J by 1 base, with 12 bases between them. The CDR3 consists of 15 residues. In germline, CDR1 is SQVTM, CDR2 ANQGSEA.

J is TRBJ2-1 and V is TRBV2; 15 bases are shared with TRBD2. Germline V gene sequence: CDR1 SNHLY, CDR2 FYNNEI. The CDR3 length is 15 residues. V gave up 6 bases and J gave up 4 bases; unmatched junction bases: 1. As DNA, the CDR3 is TGTGCCAGCAGAGGGACTAGCGGGGGGTACAATGAGCAGTTCTTC. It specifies CASRGTSGGYNEQFF.

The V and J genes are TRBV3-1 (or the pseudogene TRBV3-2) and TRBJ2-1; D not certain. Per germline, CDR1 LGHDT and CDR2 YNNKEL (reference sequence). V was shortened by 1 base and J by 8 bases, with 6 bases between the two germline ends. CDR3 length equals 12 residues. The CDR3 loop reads CASSQVVYEQFF. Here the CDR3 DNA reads TGTGCCAGCAGCCAAGTCGTTTATGAGCAGTTCTTC.

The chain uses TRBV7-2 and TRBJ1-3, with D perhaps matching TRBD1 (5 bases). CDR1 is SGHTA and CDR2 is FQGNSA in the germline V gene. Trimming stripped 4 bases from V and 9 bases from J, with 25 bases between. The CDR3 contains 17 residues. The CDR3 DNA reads TGTGCCAGCAGCTCCTCTCCCGGTGGGCTCGGGGGTGGCACCATATATTTT. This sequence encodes CASSSSPGGLGGGTIYF.

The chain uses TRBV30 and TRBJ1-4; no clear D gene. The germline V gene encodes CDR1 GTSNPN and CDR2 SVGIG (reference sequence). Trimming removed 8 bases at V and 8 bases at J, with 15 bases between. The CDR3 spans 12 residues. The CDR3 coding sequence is TGTGCCGCGGGAAGGTTAAGCGAAAAACTGTTTTTT. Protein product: CAAGRLSEKLFF.

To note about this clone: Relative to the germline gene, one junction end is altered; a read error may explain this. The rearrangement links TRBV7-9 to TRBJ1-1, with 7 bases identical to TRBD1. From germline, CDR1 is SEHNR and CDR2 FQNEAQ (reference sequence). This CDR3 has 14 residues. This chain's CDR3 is CASTSRQGITEASF. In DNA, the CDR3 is TGTGCCAGCACCTCTCGACAGGGCATCACTGAAGCTTCCTTT.

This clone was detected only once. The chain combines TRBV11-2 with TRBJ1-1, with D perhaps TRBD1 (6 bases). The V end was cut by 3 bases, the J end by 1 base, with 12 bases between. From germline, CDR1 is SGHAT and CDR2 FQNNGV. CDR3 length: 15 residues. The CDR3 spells CASSLGQWRNTEAFF. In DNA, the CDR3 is TGTGCCAGCAGCTTGGGACAATGGAGGAACACTGAAGCTTTCTTT.

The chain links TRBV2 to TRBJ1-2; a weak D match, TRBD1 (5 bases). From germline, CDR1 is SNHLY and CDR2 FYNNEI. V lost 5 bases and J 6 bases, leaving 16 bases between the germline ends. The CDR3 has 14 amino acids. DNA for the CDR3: TGTGCCAGCAGTCCACAGGATTCAGTCCATGGCTACACCTTC. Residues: CASSPQDSVHGYTF.

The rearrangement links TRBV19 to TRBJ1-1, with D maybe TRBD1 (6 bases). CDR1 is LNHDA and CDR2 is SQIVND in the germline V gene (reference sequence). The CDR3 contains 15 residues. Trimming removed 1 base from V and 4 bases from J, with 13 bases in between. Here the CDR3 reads CASSIAQGASTEAFF. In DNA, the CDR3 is TGTGCCAGTAGTATAGCACAGGGTGCCTCCACTGAAGCTTTCTTT.

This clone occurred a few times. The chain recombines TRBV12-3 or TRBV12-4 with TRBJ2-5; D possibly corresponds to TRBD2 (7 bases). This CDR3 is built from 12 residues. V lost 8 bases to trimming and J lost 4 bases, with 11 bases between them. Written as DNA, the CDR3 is TGTGCCAGCCGGGGGGCTTCAGAGACCCAGTACTTC. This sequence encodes CASRGASETQYF.